This T cell receptor (beta chain) was captured in a study of blood T cell repertoires in COVID-19 (TCRdb year 2020). A note on the overall study: The collaborator samples originated in the United States, Italy and Spain and spanned the acute and convalescent phases of COVID-19. The prospective study material was composed of cDNA or gDNA derived from T cells, B-cell-depleted T cells, or PBMCs. Subjects who had been exposed to COVID-19, were actively infected with it, or had recovered from it provided the deeply sampled blood TCRbeta repertoires that made up the dataset. A freely available public database, intended as a resource for researchers studying the immune response to SARS-CoV-2, is where the repertoires were released. The samples were drawn from the first 160 participants of the ongoing ImmuneRACE study and from 950 to 1,500 subjects provided by 6 global collaborators. A de-identified subject ID, COVID-19 status, age in years and sex were almost always included in the sample metadata. HLA class I and class II types, where available, came from metadata supplied by the sample provider rather than from assay-based typing. Here is what the overall study found, with its caveats: Clinical and demographic metadata were provided uncurated, with the amount varying by source and participant.

The immunoSEQ Assay, a bias-controlled multiplex PCR, was used to amplify TCRbeta CDR3 regions from genomic DNA. The authors' pipeline ran thus. The number of nucleated cells in each sample was estimated by amplification of reference gene primers within the assay. To quantify the absolute abundance of each unique TCRbeta CDR3 rearrangement, sequence reads were collapsed and filtered. For each sample, productive Simpson clonality was calculated as the square root of Simpson's diversity index over productive rearrangements. TCRdb re-hosts the immuneACCESS table, in-frame sequences only. Its copies lack some clones; in the studies checked, an unresolved V gene accounts for under half of them, and the cause for the rest is not known. The V and J calls and clone size come from that table; D and trimming were worked out from the DNA. For this sample the table gives around 430,000 clones, of which about 86% were detected only once. In total, the top ten clones hold roughly a tenth of the sample.

The germline V gene yields ENHRY for CDR1 and SYGVKD for CDR2. From V the trimming removes 11 bases and from J it removes 0 bases, while the gene matches leave 11 bases of the junction unaccounted for. The CDR3 runs 16 residues from the cysteine to the phenylalanine. The entry retains the CDR3 DNA only, 48 bases that are in frame from base 1. About this clone: The antigen this receptor binds is unknown. Base qualities are missing; no much larger clone stands one base away.

In the prospective study, participants were about 18 to 89 years old, resided in about two dozen geographic areas of the United States, and were enrolled through a virtual design. In the prospective study, cohorts were assigned on the basis of participant-reported clinical history obtained from a screening survey and a study questionnaire. Recovered participants in ImmuneRACE Cohort 3 were defined as having two consecutive negative NP/OP PCR tests, clearance from a healthcare professional, or resolution of symptoms. Mobile phlebotomists in the prospective study collected whole blood, serum and a nasopharyngeal or oropharyngeal swab from every participant. Additional blood draws and questionnaires over an approximately two-month period could optionally be provided by prospective study participants. Prospective study blood samples were shipped either frozen or at room temperature before DNA extraction.

The chain couples TRBV10-3 to TRBJ1-2; TRBD1 lines up with 11 middle nucleotides. Specimen: PBMCs or T cells enriched from blood (not recorded which). The sequence came from a woman in her forties or fifties who had recovered from COVID-19. The CDR3 in this case is CAVTSGTGGTNYGYTF. The DNA sequence reads TGTGCCGTCACATCCGGGACAGGGGGTACTAACTATGGCTACACCTTC.